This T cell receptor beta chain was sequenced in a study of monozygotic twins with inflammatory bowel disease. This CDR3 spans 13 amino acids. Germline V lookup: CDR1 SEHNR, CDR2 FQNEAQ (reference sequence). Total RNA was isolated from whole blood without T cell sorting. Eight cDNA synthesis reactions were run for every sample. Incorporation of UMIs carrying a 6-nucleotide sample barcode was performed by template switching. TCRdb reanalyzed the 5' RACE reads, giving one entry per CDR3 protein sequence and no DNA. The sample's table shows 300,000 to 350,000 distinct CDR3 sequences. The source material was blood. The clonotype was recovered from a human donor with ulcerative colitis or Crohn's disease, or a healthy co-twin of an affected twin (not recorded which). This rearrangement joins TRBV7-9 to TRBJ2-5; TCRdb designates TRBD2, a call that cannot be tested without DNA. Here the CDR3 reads CASIALARETQYF.